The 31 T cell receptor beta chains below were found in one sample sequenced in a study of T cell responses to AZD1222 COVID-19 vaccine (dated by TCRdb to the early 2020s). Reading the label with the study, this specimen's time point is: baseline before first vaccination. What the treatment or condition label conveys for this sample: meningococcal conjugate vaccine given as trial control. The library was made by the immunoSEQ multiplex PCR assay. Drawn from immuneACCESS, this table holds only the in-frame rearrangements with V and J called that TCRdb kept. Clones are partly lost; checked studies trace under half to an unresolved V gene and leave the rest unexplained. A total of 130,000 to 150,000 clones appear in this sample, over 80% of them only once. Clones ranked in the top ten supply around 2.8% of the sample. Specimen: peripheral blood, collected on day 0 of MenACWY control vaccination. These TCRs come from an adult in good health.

The CDR3 DNA reads TGTGCCAGCAGTTTAGGACTAGCGGACGAGCAGTACTTC. Its translation: CASSLGLADEQYF. The chain combines TRBV27 with TRBJ2-7; 10 bases agree with TRBD2. Germline loops: CDR1 MNHEY, CDR2 SMNVEV (reference sequence). The CDR3 length is 13 residues. V lost 2 bases and J lost 5; bases outside the gene matches: 0.

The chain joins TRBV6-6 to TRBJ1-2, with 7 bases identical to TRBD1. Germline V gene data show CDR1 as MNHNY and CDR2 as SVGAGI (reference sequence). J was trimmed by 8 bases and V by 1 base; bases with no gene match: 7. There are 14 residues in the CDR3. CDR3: CASSYFGTVDGYTF. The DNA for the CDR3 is TGTGCCAGCAGTTACTTCGGGACAGTCGACGGCTACACCTTC.

DNA of the CDR3: TGTGCCAGCACGACTCCGGGGGGGGCTGAAAAACTGTTTTTT. It specifies CASTTPGGAEKLFF. This sequence joins TRBV27 and TRBJ1-4; a possible D gene is TRBD1 (6 bases). Germline V gene data show CDR1 as MNHEY and CDR2 as SMNVEV (reference sequence). This CDR3 has 14 residues. The ends were cut back, 7 bases at V and 7 bases at J, with 16 bases in the middle.

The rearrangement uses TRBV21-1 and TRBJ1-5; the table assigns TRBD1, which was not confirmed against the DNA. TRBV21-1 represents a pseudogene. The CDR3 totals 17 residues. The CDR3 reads CASSPNAGQGHNQPQHF. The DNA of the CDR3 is TGTGCCAGCAGCCCAAACGCGGGACAGGGGCACAATCAGCCCCAGCATTTT.

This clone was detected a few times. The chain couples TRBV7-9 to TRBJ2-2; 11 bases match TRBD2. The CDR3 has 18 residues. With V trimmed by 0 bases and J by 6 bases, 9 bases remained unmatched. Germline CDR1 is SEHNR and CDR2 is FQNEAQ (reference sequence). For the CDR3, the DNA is TGTGCCAGCAGCTTAGCGGTGTCTAGCGGGAGGTTTGCCGGGGAGCTGTTTTTT. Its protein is CASSLAVSSGRFAGELFF.

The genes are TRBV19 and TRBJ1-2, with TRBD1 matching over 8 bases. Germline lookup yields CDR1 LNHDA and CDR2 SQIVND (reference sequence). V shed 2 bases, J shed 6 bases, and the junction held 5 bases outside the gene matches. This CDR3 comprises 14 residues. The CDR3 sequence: CASSINRGYDGYTF. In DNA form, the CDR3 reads TGTGCCAGTAGTATAAACAGGGGGTACGATGGCTACACCTTC.

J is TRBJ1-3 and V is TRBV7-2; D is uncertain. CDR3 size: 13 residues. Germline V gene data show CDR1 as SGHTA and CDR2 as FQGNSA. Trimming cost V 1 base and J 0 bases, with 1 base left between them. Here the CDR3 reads CASSLGSGNTIYF. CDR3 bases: TGTGCCAGCAGCTTAGGCTCTGGAAACACCATATATTTT.

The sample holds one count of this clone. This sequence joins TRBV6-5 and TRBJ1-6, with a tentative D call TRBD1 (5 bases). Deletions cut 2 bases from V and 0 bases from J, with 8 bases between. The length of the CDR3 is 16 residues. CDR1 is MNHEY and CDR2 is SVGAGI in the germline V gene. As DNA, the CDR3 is TGTGCCAGCAGTTACGGGGGTGGCTCCTATAATTCACCCCTCCACTTT. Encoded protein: CASSYGGGSYNSPLHF.

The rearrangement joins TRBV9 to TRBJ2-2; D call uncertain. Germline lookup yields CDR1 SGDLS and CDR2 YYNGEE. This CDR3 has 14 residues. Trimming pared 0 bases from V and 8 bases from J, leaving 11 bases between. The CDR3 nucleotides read TGTGCCAGCAGCGTAGGTGGGGTTGGAGGGGAGCTGTTTTTT. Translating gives CASSVGGVGGELFF.

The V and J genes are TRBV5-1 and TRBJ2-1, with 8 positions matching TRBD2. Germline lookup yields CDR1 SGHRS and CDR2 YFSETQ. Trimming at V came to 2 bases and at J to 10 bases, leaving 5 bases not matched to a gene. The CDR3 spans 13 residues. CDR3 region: CASSFLLAGEQFF. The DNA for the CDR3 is TGCGCCAGCAGCTTCCTTCTAGCGGGCGAGCAGTTCTTC.

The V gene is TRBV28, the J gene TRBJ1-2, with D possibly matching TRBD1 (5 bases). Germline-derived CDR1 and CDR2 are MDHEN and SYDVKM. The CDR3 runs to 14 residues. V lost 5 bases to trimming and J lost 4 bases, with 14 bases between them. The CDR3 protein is CASSSPGGGYGYTF. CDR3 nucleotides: TGTGCCAGCAGTAGTCCCGGGGGTGGCTATGGCTACACCTTC.

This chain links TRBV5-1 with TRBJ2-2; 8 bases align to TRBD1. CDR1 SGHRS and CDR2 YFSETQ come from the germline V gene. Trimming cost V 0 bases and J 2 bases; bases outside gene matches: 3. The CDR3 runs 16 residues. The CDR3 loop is CASSLVRGLNTGELFF. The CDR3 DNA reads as TGCGCCAGCAGCTTGGTCAGGGGGCTTAACACCGGGGAGCTGTTTTTT.

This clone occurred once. DNA for the CDR3: TGCGCCAGCAGCCTGGACAACTCTGGAAACACCATATATTTT. Amino acids: CASSLDNSGNTIYF. This chain connects TRBV5-1 to TRBJ1-3, with D perhaps matching TRBD1 (5 bases). The V gene's germline CDR1 is SGHRS and CDR2 YFSETQ. CDR3 length: 14 amino acids. The V end was cut by 4 bases, the J end by 0 bases, with 8 bases between.

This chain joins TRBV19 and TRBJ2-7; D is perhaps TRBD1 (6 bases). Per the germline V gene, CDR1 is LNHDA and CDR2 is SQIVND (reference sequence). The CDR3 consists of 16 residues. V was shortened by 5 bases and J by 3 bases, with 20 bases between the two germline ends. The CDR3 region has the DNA TGTGCCAGTAGTGCACGACCGGACAGAAAATACTACGAGCAGTACTTC. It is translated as CASSARPDRKYYEQYF.

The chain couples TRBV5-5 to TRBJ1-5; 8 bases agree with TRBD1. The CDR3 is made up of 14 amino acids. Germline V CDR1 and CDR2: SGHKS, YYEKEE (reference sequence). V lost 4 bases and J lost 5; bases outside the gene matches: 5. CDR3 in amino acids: CASSGDRNYQPQHF. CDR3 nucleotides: TGTGCCAGCAGCGGGGACAGGAATTATCAGCCCCAGCATTTT.

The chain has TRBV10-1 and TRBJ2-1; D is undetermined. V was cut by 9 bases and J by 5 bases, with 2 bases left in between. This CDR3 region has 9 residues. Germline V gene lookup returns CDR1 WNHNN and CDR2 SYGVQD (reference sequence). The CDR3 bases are TGCGCCAGAAACAATGAGCAGTTCTTC. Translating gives CARNNEQFF.

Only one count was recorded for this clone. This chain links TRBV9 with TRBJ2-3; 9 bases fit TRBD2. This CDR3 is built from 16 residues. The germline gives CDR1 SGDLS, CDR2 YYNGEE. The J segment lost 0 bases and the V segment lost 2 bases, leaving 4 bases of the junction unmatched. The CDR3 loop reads CASSVGTSWSTDTQYF. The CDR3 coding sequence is TGTGCCAGCAGCGTCGGGACTAGCTGGAGCACAGATACGCAGTATTTT.

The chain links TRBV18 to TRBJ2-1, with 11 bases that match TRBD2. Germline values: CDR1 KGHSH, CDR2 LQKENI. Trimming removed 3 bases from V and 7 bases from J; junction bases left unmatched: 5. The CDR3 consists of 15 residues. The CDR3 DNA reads TGTGCCAGCTCACCTCCGGGACTAGCGGAAAATGAGCAGTTCTTC. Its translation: CASSPPGLAENEQFF.

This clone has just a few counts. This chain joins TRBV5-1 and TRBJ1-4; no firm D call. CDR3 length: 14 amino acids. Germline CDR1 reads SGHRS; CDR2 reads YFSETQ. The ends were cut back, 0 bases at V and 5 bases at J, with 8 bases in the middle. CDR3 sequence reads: CASSLDSTNEKLFF. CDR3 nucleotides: TGCGCCAGCAGCTTGGACAGCACCAATGAAAAACTGTTTTTT. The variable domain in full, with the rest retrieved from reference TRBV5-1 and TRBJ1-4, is KAGVTQTPRYLIKTRGQQVTLSCSPISGHRSVSWYQQTPGQGLQFLFEYFSETQRNKGNFPGRFSGRQFSNSRSEMNVSTLELGDSALYLCASSLDSTNEKLFFGSGTQLSVL.

CDR3: CASSATGVLGNTIYF. DNA of the CDR3: TGTGCCAGCTCAGCGACAGGGGTTCTTGGAAACACCATATATTTT. The rearrangement links TRBV18 to TRBJ1-3; the match to TRBD1 covers 8 bases. V was pared by 5 bases and J by 3 bases, with 6 bases of the junction left unmatched. CDR1 and CDR2 from the germline V gene are KGHSH and LQKENI. This CDR3 is 15 amino acids long. The full variable domain, its missing parts supplied by reference TRBV18 and TRBJ1-3, is NAGVMQNPRHLVRRRGQEARLRCSPMKGHSHVYWYRQLPEEGLKFMVYLQKENIIDESGMPKERFSAEFPKEGPSILRIQQVVRGDSAAYFCASSATGVLGNTIYFGEGSWLTVV.

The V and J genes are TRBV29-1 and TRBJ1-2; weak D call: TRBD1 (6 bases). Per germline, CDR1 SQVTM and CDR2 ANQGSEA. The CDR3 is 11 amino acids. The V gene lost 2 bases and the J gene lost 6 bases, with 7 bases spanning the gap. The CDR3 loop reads CSVETGHGYTF. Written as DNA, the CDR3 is TGCAGCGTTGAAACAGGGCATGGCTACACCTTC.

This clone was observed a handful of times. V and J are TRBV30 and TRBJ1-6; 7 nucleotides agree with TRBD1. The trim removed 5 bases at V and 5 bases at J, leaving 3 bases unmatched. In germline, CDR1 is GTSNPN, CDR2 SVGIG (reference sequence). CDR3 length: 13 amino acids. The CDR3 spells CAWSGQDNSPLHF. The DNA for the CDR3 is TGTGCCTGGTCCGGACAGGATAATTCACCCCTCCACTTT.

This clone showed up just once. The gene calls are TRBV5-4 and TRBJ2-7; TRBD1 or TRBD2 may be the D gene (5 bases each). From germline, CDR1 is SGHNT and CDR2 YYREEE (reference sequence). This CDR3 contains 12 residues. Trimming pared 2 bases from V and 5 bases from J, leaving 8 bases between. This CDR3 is CASSLRDHEQYF. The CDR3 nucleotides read TGTGCCAGCAGCTTAAGGGACCACGAGCAGTACTTC.

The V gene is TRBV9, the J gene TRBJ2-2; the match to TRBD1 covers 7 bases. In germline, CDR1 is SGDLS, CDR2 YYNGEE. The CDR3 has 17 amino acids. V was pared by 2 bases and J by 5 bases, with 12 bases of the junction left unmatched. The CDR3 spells CASSVNDRDDFTGELFF. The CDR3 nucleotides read TGTGCCAGCAGCGTCAACGACAGGGACGACTTTACCGGGGAGCTGTTTTTT.

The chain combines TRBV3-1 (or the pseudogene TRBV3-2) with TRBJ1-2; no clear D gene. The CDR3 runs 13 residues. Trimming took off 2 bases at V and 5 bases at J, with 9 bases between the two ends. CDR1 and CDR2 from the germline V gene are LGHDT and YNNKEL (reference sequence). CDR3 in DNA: TGTGCCAGCAGCCAACTAAGGACGTATGGCTACACCTTC. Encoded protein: CASSQLRTYGYTF.

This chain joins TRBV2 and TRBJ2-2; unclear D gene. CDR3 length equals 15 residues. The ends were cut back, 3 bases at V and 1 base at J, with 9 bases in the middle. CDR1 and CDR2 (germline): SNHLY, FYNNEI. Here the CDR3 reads CASSENRLNTGELFF. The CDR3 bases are TGTGCCAGCAGTGAGAACAGACTGAACACCGGGGAGCTGTTTTTT.

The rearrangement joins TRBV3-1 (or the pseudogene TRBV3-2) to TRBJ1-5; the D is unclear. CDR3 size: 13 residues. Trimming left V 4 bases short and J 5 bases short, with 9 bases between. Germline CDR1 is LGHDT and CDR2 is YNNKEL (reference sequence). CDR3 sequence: CASSRGDHQPQHF. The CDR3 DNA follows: TGTGCCAGCAGCCGGGGAGACCATCAGCCCCAGCATTTT.

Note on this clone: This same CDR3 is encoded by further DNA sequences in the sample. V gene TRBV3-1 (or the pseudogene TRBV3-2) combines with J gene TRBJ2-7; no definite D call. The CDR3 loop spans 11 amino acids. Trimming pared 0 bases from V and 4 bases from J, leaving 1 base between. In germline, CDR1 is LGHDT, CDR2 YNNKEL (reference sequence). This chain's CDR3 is CASSQEYEQYF. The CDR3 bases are TGTGCCAGCAGCCAAGAGTACGAGCAGTACTTC.

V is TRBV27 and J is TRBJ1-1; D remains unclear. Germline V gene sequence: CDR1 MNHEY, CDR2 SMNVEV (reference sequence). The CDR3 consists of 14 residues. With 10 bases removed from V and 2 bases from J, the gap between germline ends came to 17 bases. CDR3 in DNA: TGTGCCACCGTGGCCAGCCATCCTAACACTGAAGCTTTCTTT. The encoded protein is CATVASHPNTEAFF.

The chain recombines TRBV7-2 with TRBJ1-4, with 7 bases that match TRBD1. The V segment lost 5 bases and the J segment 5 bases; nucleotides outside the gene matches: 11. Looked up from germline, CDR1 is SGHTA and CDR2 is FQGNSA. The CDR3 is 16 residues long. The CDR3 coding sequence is TGTGCCAGCAGCCCGTATCCGGGACAGAGAAATGAAAAACTGTTTTTT. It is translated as CASSPYPGQRNEKLFF.

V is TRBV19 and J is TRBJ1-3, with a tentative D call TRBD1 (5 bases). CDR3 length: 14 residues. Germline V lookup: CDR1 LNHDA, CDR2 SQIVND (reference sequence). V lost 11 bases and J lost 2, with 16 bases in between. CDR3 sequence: CASTYWGAGNTIYF. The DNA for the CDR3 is TGTGCCTCAACTTACTGGGGGGCTGGAAACACCATATATTTT.